The clone carrying this TCR beta chain has only a few counts. The antigen is not known. The germline V and J ends were trimmed by 4 bases and 0 bases, with 16 bases remaining between them. CDR3 size: 16 residues. Germline loops: CDR1 SGHAT, CDR2 FQNNGV. This entry comes from a study of T-cell memory formation after mild COVID-19. General study results and limits: Clones that got smaller from day 15 to 85 had even CD4/CD8, while clones growing later tipped toward CD4+. In pre-infection memory, a portion of responding clones appeared, which suggested that cross-reactive memory joined.

TCRdb reprocessed the 5' RACE reads with MiXCR, giving one entry per CDR3 protein. The sample lists some 340,000 distinct CDR3 sequences, about an eighth occurring once. The sequenced sample consisted of PBMCs or a T cell subset sorted from them (not recorded which). The rearrangement joins TRBV11-2 to TRBJ2-7; D gene uncertain. The sequence was collected from a man younger than 30 who had mild COVID-19 (a few samples of this study predate the infection). Cell type and time point are not known. CDR3 sequence: CASSSPTSQSSYEQYV. In DNA, the CDR3 is TGTGCCAGCAGCTCACCGACAAGCCAGAGCTCCTACGAGCAGTACGTC.